Detailed here is one T cell receptor (beta chain). Only patients with spare fresh-frozen tumor and over two years of follow-up were included. Measured with immunoSEQ multiplex PCR; TCRdb has only the in-frame clones, and not every one. The sample carries 80,000 to 100,000 clones, approximately 81% recorded once. This sample was taken from a study of glioma-infiltrating T cells after dendritic cell vaccination. The sample was blood, taken before dendritic cell vaccination. The sequence came from a human donor with glioblastoma.

CDR3 coding DNA: TGTGCCAGTAGTTGGACAGCCTATGGCTACACCTTC. Protein: CASSWTAYGYTF. This chain links TRBV19 with TRBJ1-2; D is perhaps TRBD1 (6 bases). Germline V gene data show CDR1 as LNHDA and CDR2 as SQIVND (reference sequence). Trimming removed 5 bases at V and 4 bases at J, with 8 bases between. This CDR3 region has 12 residues. The variable domain in full, with the rest retrieved from reference TRBV19 and TRBJ1-2, is DGGITQSPKYLFRKEGQNVTLSCEQNLNHDAMYWYRQDPGQGLRLIYYSQIVNDFQKGDIAEGYSVSREKKESFPLTVTSAQKNPTAFYLCASSWTAYGYTFGSGTRLTVV.